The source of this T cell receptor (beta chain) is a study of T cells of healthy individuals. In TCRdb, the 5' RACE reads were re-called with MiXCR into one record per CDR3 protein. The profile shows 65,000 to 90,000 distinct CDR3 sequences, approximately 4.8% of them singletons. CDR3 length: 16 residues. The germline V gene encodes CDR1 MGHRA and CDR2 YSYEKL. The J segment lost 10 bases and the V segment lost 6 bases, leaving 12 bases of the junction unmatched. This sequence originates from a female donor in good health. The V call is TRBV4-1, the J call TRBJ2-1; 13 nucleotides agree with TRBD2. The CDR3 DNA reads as TGCGCCAGCAGACCTGGGACTAGCGGGGTCCGGGGGGAGCAGTTCTTC. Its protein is CASRPGTSGVRGEQFF.